One and the same sample provided the 27 T cell receptor beta chains below, sequenced in a study of T cell repertoires in cytomegalovirus infection. Via MiXCR, TCRdb re-called the reads, giving one row per CDR3 protein. The sample holds about 740,000 distinct CDR3 sequences, under 40% seen once. Specimen: PBMCs. These receptors were obtained from a human donor in good health (CMV status not recorded). Some clones in this sample may be carry-over from other donors' samples.

This clonotype was counted a few times. The chain combines TRBV28 with TRBJ1-6, with D uncertain. Germline V gene data show CDR1 as MDHEN and CDR2 as SYDVKM. The CDR3 covers 13 residues. Trimming stripped 1 base from V and 7 bases from J, with 5 bases between. The CDR3 reads CASSLSLNSPLHF. The CDR3 DNA sequence: TGTGCCAGCAGTTTATCGCTGAATTCACCCCTCCACTTT.

The chain joins TRBV11-3 to TRBJ2-1; perhaps TRBD1 as D (6 bases). Trimming took off 3 bases at V and 0 bases at J, with 12 bases between the two ends. In germline, CDR1 is SGHNT, CDR2 YENEEA. The CDR3 consists of 16 residues. CDR3 amino acids: CASSLGAVSSYNEQFF. In nucleotides, the CDR3 is TGTGCCAGCAGCTTGGGGGCGGTCAGCTCCTACAATGAGCAGTTCTTC.

This clonotype was counted only a few times. V is TRBV6-1 and J is TRBJ2-7; 7 bases are shared with TRBD1. From germline, CDR1 is MNHNS and CDR2 SASEGT. Trimming took 6 bases from V and 10 from J; bases not matched to a gene: 9. The CDR3 totals 12 residues. The CDR3: CASRDRRYHQYF. DNA for the CDR3: TGTGCCAGCAGGGACAGGAGATATCATCAGTACTTC.

The rearrangement joins TRBV20-1 to TRBJ2-3, with D unresolved. Per germline, CDR1 DFQATT and CDR2 SNEGSKA (reference sequence). V lost 6 bases and J lost 5, with 12 bases in between. The CDR3 sequence is 12 residues long. The CDR3 bases are TGCAGTGCGCCCCCGCTCGGAGATACGCAGTATTTT. This codes for CSAPPLGDTQYF.

The CDR3 protein is CASSIGEGPNQPQHF. CDR3 DNA sequence: TGTGCCAGTAGTATCGGGGAGGGGCCCAATCAGCCCCAGCATTTT. The rearrangement joins TRBV19 to TRBJ1-5; D perhaps matches TRBD1 (5 bases). Germline CDR1 is LNHDA and CDR2 is SQIVND (reference sequence). V lost 3 bases to trimming and J lost 3 bases, with 12 bases between them. The CDR3 runs 15 residues.

This clonotype was counted a single time. V usage is TRBV2 and J usage is TRBJ2-3, with D uncertain. The CDR3 consists of 11 residues. Germline V CDR1 and CDR2: SNHLY, FYNNEI. The V end was cut by 2 bases, the J end by 8 bases, with 5 bases between. CDR3 residues: CASSELGTQYF. In nucleotides, the CDR3 is TGTGCCAGCAGTGAACTGGGTACGCAGTATTTT.

Only a few counts were recorded for this clonotype. This chain uses TRBV11-3 with TRBJ2-1; tentative D call: TRBD1 (6 bases). There are 14 residues in the CDR3. Germline V gene sequence: CDR1 SGHNT, CDR2 YENEEA. The V end was cut by 4 bases, the J end by 9 bases, with 16 bases between. The CDR3 nucleotides read TGTGCCAGCAGCTGGCAGGGGAAATCGGGTGAGCAGTTCTTC. Translated: CASSWQGKSGEQFF.

This clonotype was picked up one time. The rearrangement links TRBV12-3 or TRBV12-4 to TRBJ2-2; TRBD2 might be the D (5 bases). Trimming removed 4 bases at V and 6 bases at J, with 15 bases between. This CDR3 has 15 residues. CDR3 DNA sequence: TGTGCCAGCAGTTACACCCCGAGGGCAGCCGGGGAGCTGTTTTTT. Protein: CASSYTPRAAGELFF.

This clonotype was observed at least ten times. The chain carries TRBV7-9 and TRBJ1-5; 11 bases are shared with TRBD1. J gave up 5 bases and V 6 bases, and 3 bases lay outside the gene matches. In germline, CDR1 is SEHNR, CDR2 FQNEAQ (reference sequence). The CDR3 runs to 14 residues. The CDR3 loop is CASSLGQGDQPQHF. The CDR3 DNA follows: TGTGCCAGCAGTTTGGGACAGGGGGATCAGCCCCAGCATTTT.

The chain links TRBV27 to TRBJ1-2, with a weak D call TRBD1 (6 bases). The V end was cut by 4 bases, the J end by 4 bases, with 10 bases between. The CDR3 spans 13 residues. Looked up from germline, CDR1 is MNHEY and CDR2 is SMNVEV (reference sequence). The CDR3, as DNA: TGTGCCAGCAGTTGGCAGGGGACCTATGGCTACACCTTC. Residues: CASSWQGTYGYTF.

This clonotype turned up a few times. The V call is TRBV19, the J call TRBJ1-2; 7 bases line up with TRBD1. CDR1 is LNHDA, CDR2 SQIVND, per germline (reference sequence). The CDR3 sequence is 15 residues long. Germline trimming cut 6 bases from V and 2 bases from J; bases unmatched to any gene: 9. The CDR3 is CASSLITTGNYGYTF. The CDR3 DNA is TGTGCCAGTAGCCTAATCACGACAGGGAACTATGGCTACACCTTC.

V and J are TRBV25-1 and TRBJ1-6; D is ambiguous. In germline, CDR1 is MGHDK, CDR2 SYGVNS. This CDR3 has 16 residues. V lost 1 base and J 1 base, leaving 8 bases between the germline ends. CDR3 in amino acids: CASSEWKVSYNSPLHF. The CDR3 DNA reads as TGTGCCAGCAGTGAATGGAAGGTGTCCTATAATTCACCCCTCCACTTT. The complete variable domain, with remaining parts taken from reference TRBV25-1 and TRBJ1-6, reads EADIYQTPRYLVIGTGKKITLECSQTMGHDKMYWYQQDPGMELHLIHYSYGVNSTEKGDLSSESTVSRIRTEHFPLTLESARPSHTSQYLCASSEWKVSYNSPLHFGNGTRLTVT.

The rearrangement joins TRBV30 to TRBJ1-5, with a possible D match to TRBD1 (6 bases). Between the trimmed V and J ends, which lost 3 bases and 6 bases, there was a span of 15 bases. Germline CDR1 is GTSNPN and CDR2 is SVGIG (reference sequence). This CDR3 comprises 14 residues. Written as DNA, the CDR3 is TGTGCCTGGAGCGCCTCGACAGGTTCTCAGCCCCAGCATTTT. It codes for CAWSASTGSQPQHF.

This chain links TRBV28 with TRBJ1-2; D perhaps matches TRBD1 (6 bases). The germline gives CDR1 MDHEN, CDR2 SYDVKM. This CDR3 region has 15 residues. Deletions cut 1 base from V and 5 bases from J, with 14 bases between. Here the CDR3 DNA reads TGTGCCAGCAGTTTATATGGGGACATTGGATATGGCTACACCTTC. Amino acid sequence: CASSLYGDIGYGYTF.

The chain is built from TRBV20-1 and TRBJ2-7, with 13 positions matching TRBD2. CDR3 length equals 18 residues. Germline CDR1 is DFQATT and CDR2 is SNEGSKA (reference sequence). V shed 1 base and J 0 bases; nucleotides not matched to a gene: 9. CDR3 bases: TGCAGTGCTAGAGGGGGGGGACTAGCGGGAAGGAGCTCCTACGAGCAGTACTTC. Amino acids: CSARGGGLAGRSSYEQYF.

V gene TRBV4-1 combines with J gene TRBJ2-3, with D perhaps matching TRBD2 (5 bases). Germline V gives CDR1 MGHRA, CDR2 YSYEKL. Trimming stripped 0 bases from V and 3 bases from J, with 19 bases between. CDR3 size: 18 residues. The CDR3 nucleotides read TGCGCCAGCAGCCAAGATCGTAGTACGGCGAGAGGGACAGATACGCAGTATTTT. Its translation: CASSQDRSTARGTDTQYF.

J is TRBJ1-2 and V is TRBV25-1; weak D call: TRBD1 (6 bases). The germline V gene encodes CDR1 MGHDK and CDR2 SYGVNS. This CDR3 contains 14 residues. Trimming cost V 3 bases and J 4 bases, with 12 bases left between them. CDR3 sequence: CASSDGLGGYGYTF. The CDR3 DNA reads TGTGCCAGCAGTGATGGGTTAGGGGGCTATGGCTACACCTTC.

The table lists this clonotype with many counts. The chain has TRBV12-3 or TRBV12-4 and TRBJ2-3; 7 bases are shared with TRBD2. The CDR3 contains 16 residues. J lost 1 base, V lost 4 bases, and 8 bases had no gene match. CDR3 residues: CASSSRTRGGTDTQYF. DNA of the CDR3: TGTGCCAGCAGTTCCCGGACTCGGGGGGGCACAGATACGCAGTATTTT.

The sample holds a few counts of this clonotype. V gene TRBV28 combines with J gene TRBJ2-4; TRBD1 agrees at 8 bases. This CDR3 region has 17 residues. V was pared by 4 bases and J by 1 base, with 9 bases of the junction left unmatched. CDR1 and CDR2 (germline): MDHEN, SYDVKM. Here the CDR3 reads CASSYPPDRAAKNIQYF. The CDR3 DNA is TGTGCCAGCAGTTACCCTCCGGACAGGGCGGCCAAAAACATTCAGTACTTC.

This clonotype was detected a few times. CDR3 in amino acids: CASSPLPTYEAFF. In nucleotides, the CDR3 is TGTGCCAGCAGTCCATTACCTACTTATGAAGCTTTCTTT. J is TRBJ1-1 and V is TRBV12-3 or TRBV12-4; D not resolved. The germline V and J ends were trimmed by 5 bases and 7 bases, with 14 bases remaining between them. The CDR3 runs to 13 residues.

The V and J genes are TRBV7-8 and TRBJ2-1, with 7 positions matching TRBD1. This CDR3 is 15 amino acids long. V was pared by 1 base and J by 7 bases, with 7 bases of the junction left unmatched. Germline V gene data show CDR1 as SGHVS and CDR2 as FQNEAQ. The CDR3 nucleotides are TGTGCCAGCAGCTTAGGGCAGGGGGTCCTAAATGAGCAGTTCTTC. The encoded protein is CASSLGQGVLNEQFF. The whole variable domain, remainder taken from reference TRBV7-8 and TRBJ2-1, is GAGVSQSPRYKVAKRGQDVALRCDPISGHVSLFWYQQALGQGPEFLTYFQNEAQLDKSGLPSDRFFAERPEGSVSTLKIQRTQQEDSAVYLCASSLGQGVLNEQFFGPGTRLTVL.

This clonotype was counted only a few times. The chain links TRBV4-1 to TRBJ1-5, with D uncertain. V lost 0 bases and J lost 4, with 10 bases in between. The CDR3 loop spans 15 amino acids. CDR1 MGHRA and CDR2 YSYEKL come from the germline V gene. This chain's CDR3 is CASSQESRENQPQHF. The CDR3 DNA reads TGCGCCAGCAGCCAAGAATCGCGGGAAAATCAGCCCCAGCATTTT.

This clonotype was seen only a few times. DNA for the CDR3: TGTGCCAGCAGATTTACAGGGAGGGACACTGAAGCTTTCTTT. This translates into CASRFTGRDTEAFF. This chain links TRBV2 with TRBJ1-1; D might be TRBD1 (6 bases). Trimming cost V 6 bases and J 3 bases, with 14 bases left between them. Germline V gene lookup returns CDR1 SNHLY and CDR2 FYNNEI. The CDR3 totals 14 residues.

Concerning this clonotype: Germline and junction disagree at one end, which may indicate a read error. V gene TRBV28 combines with J gene TRBJ2-3, with TRBD2 identical over 8 bases. Per germline, CDR1 MDHEN and CDR2 SYDVKM. The CDR3 has 14 amino acids. The CDR3 coding sequence is TGTGCCCGCAGGCACGCCCTAGCGGGAGATACGCAGTATTTT. It encodes CARRHALAGDTQYF.

The chain recombines TRBV3-1 with TRBJ1-3; no definite D call. Germline CDR1 is LGHDT and CDR2 is YNNKEL (reference sequence). Deletions cut 4 bases from V and 0 bases from J, with 16 bases between. The CDR3 is 17 residues long. DNA for the CDR3: TGTGCCAGCAGCCCCCAAGGGCCAGGCCACTCTGGAAACACCATATATTTT. Its translation is CASSPQGPGHSGNTIYF. The complete variable domain, with remaining parts taken from reference TRBV3-1 and TRBJ1-3, reads DTAVSQTPKYLVTQMGNDKSIKCEQNLGHDTMYWYKQDSKKFLKIMFSYNNKELIINETVPNRFSPKSPDKAHLNLHINSLELGDSAVYFCASSPQGPGHSGNTIYFGEGSWLTVV.

As concerns this clonotype: Mismatch with germline at one junction end may stem from a read error. The chain employs TRBV2 and TRBJ2-2, with 11 bases aligning to TRBD1. The CDR3 contains 15 residues. Germline CDR1 reads SNHLY; CDR2 reads FYNNEI. The CDR3 protein is CASRSGTGGHGDLFF. In DNA form, the CDR3 reads TGTGCCAGCAGATCCGGGACAGGGGGTCACGGGGATCTGTTTTTT. The entire variable domain, with the rest obtained from reference TRBV2 and TRBJ2-2, is as follows: EPEVTQTPSHQVTQMGQEVILRCVPISNHLYFYWYRQILGQKVEFLVSFYNNEISEKSEIFDDQFSVERPDGSNFTLKIRSTKLEDSAMYFCASRSGTGGHGDLFFGEGSRLTVL.

This clonotype was counted a few times. The V and J genes are TRBV7-8 and TRBJ1-1; 7 bases map to TRBD1. Germline trimming cut 1 base from V and 4 bases from J; bases unmatched to any gene: 3. Looked up from germline, CDR1 is SGHVS and CDR2 is FQNEAQ. The CDR3 is 14 residues long. CDR3 nucleotides: TGTGCCAGCAGCTTAGACAGGGGTTCCACTGAAGCTTTCTTT. Its protein product is CASSLDRGSTEAFF.